Following are 10 T cell receptor beta chains from one sample sequenced in a study of blood T cell repertoires in COVID-19. Method: immunoSEQ multiplex PCR; TCRdb's copy keeps in-frame clones and lacks some. The sample includes fewer than 350,000 clones, 86% of them seen just once. Source material: peripheral blood. These receptors all come from a woman aged 25 to 39 with COVID-19, enrolled during active disease.

This clone was observed once. The CDR3 bases are TGTGCCAGCAGCGTAGCGGGTGAGCAGTTCTTC. Its protein is CASSVAGEQFF. This rearrangement joins TRBV9 to TRBJ2-1; D gene uncertain. Trimming removed 0 bases from V and 9 bases from J, with 4 bases in between. CDR1 SGDLS and CDR2 YYNGEE come from the germline V gene. The CDR3 consists of 11 residues.

This chain joins TRBV19 and TRBJ2-7, with TRBD1 identical over 8 bases. The CDR3 contains 14 residues. Germline V gives CDR1 LNHDA, CDR2 SQIVND (reference sequence). Trimming cost V 4 bases and J 4 bases; bases outside gene matches: 6. The DNA for the CDR3 is TGTGCCAGTAGTAGGCCAGGGGGCCCGTACGAGCAGTACTTC. Translating gives CASSRPGGPYEQYF.

This clone came up a few times. The chain carries TRBV5-6 and TRBJ1-2; a weak D match, TRBD1 (6 bases). Germline lookup yields CDR1 SGHDT and CDR2 YYEEEE. The V end was cut by 0 bases, the J end by 2 bases, with 11 bases between. CDR3 length equals 15 residues. The CDR3 DNA reads TGTGCCAGCAGCTTGGGCGGGGGCGTCAACTATGGCTACACCTTC. Amino acid sequence: CASSLGGGVNYGYTF.

The chain recombines TRBV7-2 with TRBJ2-7, with TRBD2 identical over 10 bases. Germline V gene sequence: CDR1 SGHTA, CDR2 FQGNSA. The CDR3 extends over 16 amino acids. The V gene end was trimmed by 5 bases and the J gene end by 4 bases; junction bases not matched to a gene: 11. CDR3 sequence: CASSKEPGLASYEQYF. The CDR3 DNA sequence: TGTGCCAGCAGCAAAGAACCGGGACTAGCGAGTTACGAGCAGTACTTC.

The rearrangement links TRBV5-5 to TRBJ2-2, with 7 bases that match TRBD2. The CDR3 loop spans 16 amino acids. From germline, CDR1 is SGHKS and CDR2 YYEKEE (reference sequence). V gave up 4 bases and J gave up 1 base; unmatched junction bases: 7. The CDR3 coding sequence is TGTGCCAGCAGCCCGGAGATAGCGGGGAACACCGGGGAGCTGTTTTTT. Translated: CASSPEIAGNTGELFF.

J is TRBJ1-4 and V is TRBV4-1; D call uncertain. V lost 4 bases and J lost 8, with 17 bases in between. The CDR3 totals 15 residues. Germline CDR1 reads MGHRA; CDR2 reads YSYEKL. CDR3 nucleotides: TGCGCCAGCAGCCCCAGTCCGTTCCGAAACGAAAAACTGTTTTTT. This sequence encodes CASSPSPFRNEKLFF.

About this clone: Other nucleotide sequences from this sample produce the same CDR3. CDR3 in DNA: TGTGCCAGCAGTTTGGACAGAGCCTACGAGCAGTACTTC. Translation gives CASSLDRAYEQYF. This chain uses TRBV6-5 with TRBJ2-7, with D perhaps matching TRBD1 (6 bases). The CDR3 runs 13 residues. V lost 4 bases and J lost 2, with 9 bases in between. CDR1 and CDR2 from the germline V gene are MNHEY and SVGAGI.

V usage is TRBV19 and J usage is TRBJ2-5; D is possibly TRBD2 (6 bases). The CDR3 length is 15 residues. Germline V gene lookup returns CDR1 LNHDA and CDR2 SQIVND (reference sequence). V was clipped by 6 bases and J by 2 bases, with 16 bases between them. The CDR3 protein is CASSPWRDSQETQYF. CDR3 bases: TGTGCCAGTAGCCCTTGGCGGGACTCTCAAGAGACCCAGTACTTC.

This clone was detected once. This CDR3 is CASTMDSVTDTQYF. The DNA for the CDR3 is TGTGCCAGCACGATGGACAGCGTCACAGATACGCAGTATTTT. The V call is TRBV6-6, the J call TRBJ2-3, with a tentative D call TRBD1 (6 bases). Germline CDR1 MNHNY, CDR2 SVGAGI (reference sequence). V shed 7 bases and J shed 2 bases, with 13 bases lying between them. The CDR3 runs 14 residues.

The genes are TRBV10-2 and TRBJ2-2, with D possibly TRBD1 on 6 matching bases. Trimming removed 10 bases at V and 1 base at J, with 13 bases between. The CDR3 is 14 amino acids. Germline V CDR1 and CDR2: WSHSY, SAAADI. CDR3 nucleotide sequence: TGCGCCATCCTTACAGGGTTGAACACCGGGGAGCTGTTTTTT. Translation: CAILTGLNTGELFF.